These 26 T cell receptor beta chains were sequenced from one sample in a study of blood T cell repertoires in COVID-19. Clones were read by immunoSEQ multiplex PCR, and TCRdb kept only the in-frame ones, dropping some. The profile shows a few hundred thousand clones, more than 65% of them singletons. Specimen: peripheral blood. The receptor source for this set is a middle-aged man who had recovered from COVID-19.

This clone showed up just once. The V and J genes are TRBV7-8 and TRBJ2-3, with 7 bases matching TRBD2. Germline values: CDR1 SGHVS, CDR2 FQNEAQ. There are 13 residues in the CDR3. V was clipped by 7 bases and J by 6 bases; unmatched bases: 7. The DNA for the CDR3 is TGTGCCAGCACCCAAGGGAGGGCCGATACGCAGTATTTT. Its translation: CASTQGRADTQYF.

The V call is TRBV12-3 or TRBV12-4, the J call TRBJ2-2, with D perhaps matching TRBD2 (5 bases). With 7 bases removed from V and 8 bases from J, the gap between germline ends came to 8 bases. The CDR3 runs to 11 residues. CDR3 DNA sequence: TGTGCCAGCACCCCGGGGGGGGAGCTGTTTTTT. Amino acids: CASTPGGELFF.

CDR3 protein: CASSMAQGSEPQHF. The CDR3 DNA reads TGTGCCAGTAGTATGGCACAGGGGAGTGAGCCCCAGCATTTT. This chain joins TRBV19 and TRBJ1-5; 7 nucleotides line up with TRBD1. CDR3 length: 14 amino acids. V lost 3 bases to trimming and J lost 8 bases; unmatched junction nucleotides: 7. The germline CDR1 and CDR2 sequences are LNHDA and SQIVND (reference sequence).

The count of this clone is one. V gene TRBV11-3 combines with J gene TRBJ2-1; the D is unclear. V was trimmed by 4 bases and J by 7 bases, leaving 11 bases between them. The CDR3 covers 13 residues. Germline-derived CDR1 and CDR2 are SGHNT and YENEEA. The CDR3 DNA is TGTGCCAGCAGCTCCTACGGTGAGAATGAGCAGTTCTTC. Translated, it gives CASSSYGENEQFF. The variable domain in full, completed from reference TRBV11-3 and TRBJ2-1, reads EAGVVQSPRYKIIEKKQPVAFWCNPISGHNTLYWYLQNLGQGPELLIRYENEEAVDDSQLPKDRFSAERLKGVDSTLKIQPAELGDSAVYLCASSSYGENEQFFGPGTRLTVL.

This rearrangement joins TRBV20-1 to TRBJ1-5; D not resolved. From germline, CDR1 is DFQATT and CDR2 SNEGSKA (reference sequence). V shed 3 bases and J shed 3 bases, with 15 bases lying between them. The CDR3 extends over 15 amino acids. CDR3 region: CSASESEGINQPQHF. Written as DNA, the CDR3 is TGCAGTGCTAGTGAGTCAGAGGGTATCAATCAGCCCCAGCATTTT.

The chain is built from TRBV5-8 and TRBJ2-5; 8 bases are shared with TRBD2. Germline V lookup: CDR1 SGHTS, CDR2 YDEGEE. V lost 4 bases to trimming and J lost 0 bases; unmatched junction nucleotides: 2. The CDR3 sequence is 14 residues long. The CDR3 is CASSRGGHQETQYF. Written as DNA, the CDR3 is TGTGCCAGCAGCCGGGGGGGACACCAAGAGACCCAGTACTTC.

V and J are TRBV30 and TRBJ2-1; 8 positions match TRBD2. Germline V gene data show CDR1 as GTSNPN and CDR2 as SVGIG (reference sequence). CDR3 length: 13 residues. J gave up 4 bases and V 1 base, and 0 bases lay outside the gene matches. In nucleotides, the CDR3 is TGTGCCTGGAGTGAGCGGGAGTACAATGAGCAGTTCTTC. It yields the protein CAWSEREYNEQFF.

In DNA form, the CDR3 reads TGTGCCAGCAGTTCCATTAGCGGGGGGGCCGGCAATGAGCAGTTCTTC. Translating gives CASSSISGGAGNEQFF. The genes are TRBV6-6 and TRBJ2-1; 11 nucleotides align to TRBD2. Germline V gene sequence: CDR1 MNHNY, CDR2 SVGAGI (reference sequence). Trimming removed 4 bases from V and 6 bases from J; junction bases left unmatched: 8. This CDR3 has 16 residues.

This rearrangement joins TRBV29-1 to TRBJ2-5; D may be TRBD1 (6 bases). V lost 4 bases to trimming and J lost 4 bases, with 22 bases between them. This CDR3 has 16 amino acids. CDR1 is SQVTM, CDR2 ANQGSEA, per germline. CDR3 sequence reads: CSVAESYRVESETQYF. The CDR3 DNA sequence: TGCAGCGTTGCCGAGTCGTACAGGGTTGAATCAGAGACCCAGTACTTC.

CDR3 DNA: TGTGCCAGCAGCTTCCAGGGGGCTGGGACTGAAGCTTTCTTT. This translates into CASSFQGAGTEAFF. V is TRBV7-9 and J is TRBJ1-1; the match to TRBD1 covers 8 bases. Germline V gene lookup returns CDR1 SEHNR and CDR2 FQNEAQ (reference sequence). The CDR3 extends over 14 amino acids. V lost 3 bases, J lost 5 bases, and 5 bases stayed unmatched.

V gene TRBV4-1 combines with J gene TRBJ1-4, with TRBD1 identical over 11 bases. This CDR3 has 15 amino acids. From germline, CDR1 is MGHRA and CDR2 YSYEKL. V shed 4 bases and J 8 bases; nucleotides not matched to a gene: 6. CDR3 residues: CASSRTDRGLEKLFF. The CDR3, as DNA: TGCGCCAGCAGCCGGACGGACAGGGGGCTCGAAAAACTGTTTTTT.

The chain is built from TRBV19 and TRBJ1-3, with TRBD1 matching 8 bases. CDR3 size: 16 residues. With V trimmed by 3 bases and J by 2 bases, 6 bases remained unmatched. Germline V gene sequence: CDR1 LNHDA, CDR2 SQIVND (reference sequence). The CDR3 reads CASSMGDRGAGNTIYF. The CDR3 DNA reads TGTGCCAGTAGTATGGGAGACAGGGGCGCTGGAAACACCATATATTTT.

The V and J genes are TRBV4-3 and TRBJ2-5, with D hard to call. The V gene lost 1 base and the J gene lost 1 base, with 7 bases spanning the gap. This CDR3 has 14 amino acids. The germline gives CDR1 LGHNA, CDR2 YSLEER. The CDR3 DNA follows: TGCGCCAGCAGCCAAGGCGCAGGCCAAGAGACCCAGTACTTC. Protein sequence: CASSQGAGQETQYF.

The V call is TRBV9, the J call TRBJ2-7; 8 nucleotides align to TRBD1. The germline gives CDR1 SGDLS, CDR2 YYNGEE. The CDR3 runs 16 residues. J lost 5 bases, V lost 0 bases, and 10 bases had no gene match. The CDR3 DNA sequence: TGTGCCAGCAGCGTAGACTGGTCCAGGGGGCTCGACGAGCAGTACTTC. It is translated as CASSVDWSRGLDEQYF.

This sequence joins TRBV28 and TRBJ2-7; TRBD2 is a possible D gene (6 bases). Trimming took off 5 bases at V and 0 bases at J, with 14 bases between the two ends. Per the germline V gene, CDR1 is MDHEN and CDR2 is SYDVKM. This CDR3 has 15 residues. The CDR3 bases are TGTGCCAGCAGTCGACCAGTAGCGGCCTCCTACGAGCAGTACTTC. Translated, it gives CASSRPVAASYEQYF.

This chain connects TRBV2 to TRBJ1-6; 8 bases agree with TRBD1. The CDR3 totals 12 residues. Trimming cost V 6 bases and J 14 bases; bases outside gene matches: 6. The germline V gene has CDR1 SNHLY and CDR2 FYNNEI. CDR3 DNA: TGTGCCAGCAGAGAAACAGGGGGGACCCTCCACTTT. As protein: CASRETGGTLHF.

The V gene is TRBV5-6, the J gene TRBJ2-3; TRBD2 is a possible D gene (6 bases). V lost 4 bases, J lost 6 bases, and 18 bases lay in between. The germline V gene has CDR1 SGHDT and CDR2 YYEEEE. This CDR3 is 15 amino acids long. The CDR3, as DNA: TGTGCCAGCAGCATACTCCGGGACTTGTCGGATACGCAGTATTTT. Translation: CASSILRDLSDTQYF.

Concerning this clone: Relative to the germline gene, one junction end is altered; a read error may explain this. The CDR3 region is CASSIRGGGGYEQYF. In nucleotides, the CDR3 is TGTGCCAGCAGTATAAGGGGGGGAGGCGGCTACGAGCAGTACTTC. The V gene is TRBV19, the J gene TRBJ2-7; tentatively, D is TRBD2 (7 bases). Germline V gene data show CDR1 as LNHDA and CDR2 as SQIVND (reference sequence). The CDR3 totals 15 residues.

This chain connects TRBV27 to TRBJ2-3; 7 nucleotides line up with TRBD1. CDR3 length: 19 residues. J lost 2 bases, V lost 0 bases, and 14 bases had no gene match. Looked up from germline, CDR1 is MNHEY and CDR2 is SMNVEV (reference sequence). CDR3 in DNA: TGTGCCAGCAGTTTATCACCCCCTCTGTCAGGGGGTTTCACAGATACGCAGTATTTT. It yields the protein CASSLSPPLSGGFTDTQYF.

The chain carries TRBV6-2 or TRBV6-3 and TRBJ2-1, with D possibly being TRBD2 (7 bases). The length of the CDR3 is 16 residues. CDR1 is MNHEY and CDR2 is SVGEGT in the germline V gene. Trimming took off 6 bases at V and 7 bases at J, with 22 bases between the two ends. CDR3 loop: CASSQGYGGRRNEQFF. DNA of the CDR3: TGTGCCAGCAGCCAAGGTTACGGGGGGCGGCGGAATGAGCAGTTCTTC.

This clone was seen more than once but under ten times. V gene TRBV4-3 combines with J gene TRBJ1-2; 8 positions agree with TRBD1. J lost 6 bases, V lost 4 bases, and 4 bases had no gene match. The germline V gene has CDR1 LGHNA and CDR2 YSLEER. This CDR3 is 13 amino acids long. CDR3 bases: TGCGCCAGCAGCCCCGGACAGGGCGATGGCTACACCTTC. It translates to CASSPGQGDGYTF.

This sequence joins TRBV5-8 and TRBJ2-7, with D hard to call. The V end was cut by 4 bases, the J end by 6 bases, with 17 bases between. Germline CDR1 SGHTS, CDR2 YDEGEE. CDR3 length: 14 amino acids. CDR3 region: CASSKTWQFPEQYF. DNA for the CDR3: TGTGCCAGCAGCAAAACGTGGCAGTTTCCCGAGCAGTACTTC.

V and J are TRBV14 and TRBJ1-5; D is undetermined. Germline-derived CDR1 and CDR2 are SGHDN and FVKESK. The CDR3 runs 13 residues. V was pared by 1 base and J by 6 bases, with 7 bases between. CDR3 in DNA: TGTGCCAGCAGCCAAGGGGAGGGTCAGCCCCAGCATTTT. It yields the protein CASSQGEGQPQHF.

The chain joins TRBV11-1 to TRBJ2-2; D unresolved. Germline CDR1 is SGHAT and CDR2 is FQDESV (reference sequence). The CDR3 has 15 residues. Trimming removed 5 bases from V and 5 bases from J, with 15 bases in between. The CDR3 DNA sequence: TGTGCCAGCAGCCGATCCGGGTGTTGGACCGGGGAGCTGTTTTTT. As protein: CASSRSGCWTGELFF.

This clone showed up just once. Other DNA sequences in this specimen translate into the identical CDR3. The chain joins TRBV12-3 or TRBV12-4 to TRBJ2-7; 9 bases fit TRBD1. Trimming at V came to 5 bases and at J to 4 bases, leaving 3 bases not matched to a gene. CDR3 length: 13 amino acids. In nucleotides, the CDR3 is TGTGCCAGCAGTAGACAGGGGGGGTACGAGCAGTACTTC. As protein: CASSRQGGYEQYF.

The chain employs TRBV5-1 and TRBJ2-7, with D maybe TRBD2 (5 bases). This CDR3 is 13 amino acids long. V was clipped by 4 bases and J by 5 bases, with 13 bases between them. In germline, CDR1 is SGHRS, CDR2 YFSETQ. Here the CDR3 DNA reads TGCGCCAGCAGCACCGAGAGGGCGGACGAGCAGTACTTC. Residues: CASSTERADEQYF.